This is a list of T cell receptor beta chains from one sample in a study of Graves' ophthalmopathy and Graves' hyperthyroidism. TCRdb passed the multiplex PCR reads through MiXCR, listing each CDR3 protein once. The data contain approximately 540,000 distinct CDR3 sequences, about two fifths of them singletons. The sequenced material came from peripheral blood or thyroid tissue (not recorded which). The receptors shown here come from an adult man with Graves' hyperthyroidism. The CDR3 runs from the conserved cysteine through the conserved F or W. D genes are given only for firm matches. Expanded clones are given a class, and other clones once, few, many or no size at all.

j_call d_call clone_size v_call cdr3_aa
TRBJ2-5 TRBD1 NA TRBV7-6 CASSLVSRGSDSQYF
TRBJ1-3 NA NA TRBV3-1 CASSQERGQGNTIYF
TRBJ1-2 TRBD1 NA TRBV7-9 CASRAGGDGYTF
TRBJ2-5 TRBD2 many TRBV7-8 CASSLLAEQETQYF
TRBJ2-2 NA NA TRBV6-5 CASSYLGVARSTGELFF
TRBJ1-5 NA NA TRBV20-1 CSARVVGNQPQHF
TRBJ1-2 NA many TRBV7-3 CASSFGGGDDGYTF
TRBJ2-7 NA many TRBV3-1 CASSQARYEQYF
TRBJ2-2 TRBD2 many TRBV19 CASRGLAPNTGELFF
TRBJ2-7 NA many TRBV19 CASSIAGPPYEQYF
TRBJ2-5 NA many TRBV7-9 CASRRGLRNQETQYF
TRBJ2-2 TRBD1 NA TRBV19 CASSVTGGNTGELLF
TRBJ2-2 NA few TRBV7-9 CAPRTGTGELFF
TRBJ1-1 NA once TRBV7-9 CASSLDGETVEAFF
TRBJ1-6 TRBD1 many TRBV7-6 CASSRNLPGQGNSPLHF
TRBJ1-5 NA once TRBV29-1 CSVASGRGEQPQHF
TRBJ1-1 NA NA TRBV29-1 CSADPSGQRTEAFF
TRBJ1-5 TRBD1 many TRBV24-1 CATSDWTGEVNQPQHF
TRBJ1-2 TRBD1 many TRBV7-2 CASSSTGGVGGYTF